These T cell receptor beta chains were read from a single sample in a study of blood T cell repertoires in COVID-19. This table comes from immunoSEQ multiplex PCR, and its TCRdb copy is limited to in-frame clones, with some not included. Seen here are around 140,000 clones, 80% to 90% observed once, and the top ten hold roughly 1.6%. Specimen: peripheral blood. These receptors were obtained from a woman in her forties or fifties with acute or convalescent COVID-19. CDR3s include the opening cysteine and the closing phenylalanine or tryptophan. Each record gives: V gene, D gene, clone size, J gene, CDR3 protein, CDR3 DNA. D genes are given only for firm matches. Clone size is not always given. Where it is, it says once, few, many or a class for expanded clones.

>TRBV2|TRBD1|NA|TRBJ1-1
CASSFLGGNTEAFF
TGTGCCAGCAGTTTCCTAGGGGGCAACACTGAAGCTTTCTTT
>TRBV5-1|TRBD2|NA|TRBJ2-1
CASTLSGASSYNEQFF
TGCGCCAGCACTCTAAGCGGGGCAAGCTCCTACAATGAGCAGTTCTTC
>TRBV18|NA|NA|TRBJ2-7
CASSPLGQSSYEQYF
TGTGCCAGCTCACCTCTCGGACAGAGCTCCTACGAGCAGTACTTC
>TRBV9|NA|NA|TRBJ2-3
CASSVLQGHSTDTQYF
TGTGCCAGCAGCGTACTACAGGGCCATTCCACAGATACGCAGTATTTT
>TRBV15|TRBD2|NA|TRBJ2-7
CATSIWTSGYEQYF
TGTGCCACCAGCATATGGACTAGCGGCTACGAGCAGTACTTC
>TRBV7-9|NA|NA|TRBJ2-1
CASSLAGDSSYNEQFF
TGTGCCAGCAGCTTAGCGGGCGACAGCTCCTACAATGAGCAGTTCTTC
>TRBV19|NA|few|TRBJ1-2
CASTQGRGYGYTF
TGTGCCAGTACCCAGGGGAGGGGCTATGGCTACACCTTC
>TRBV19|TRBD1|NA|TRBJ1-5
CASSLETGVLNQPQHF
TGTGCCAGTAGTCTAGAGACAGGGGTCCTCAATCAGCCCCAGCATTTT
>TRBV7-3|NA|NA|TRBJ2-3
CASSSTRDAGDTQYF
TGTGCCAGCAGCTCGACACGCGATGCTGGAGATACGCAGTATTTT
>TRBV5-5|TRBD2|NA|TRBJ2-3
CASSSLAGGVDTQYF
TGTGCCAGCAGCTCTCTAGCGGGGGGTGTAGATACGCAGTATTTT
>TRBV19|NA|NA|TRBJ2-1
CASTSGYNEQFF
TGTGCCAGTACTTCAGGGTACAATGAGCAGTTCTTC
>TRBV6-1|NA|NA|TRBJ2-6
CASSGPRQGILLGANVLTF
TGTGCCAGCAGTGGGCCCCGGCAGGGGATATTGTTGGGGGCCAACGTCCTGACTTTC
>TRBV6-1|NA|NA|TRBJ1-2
CASSEFTSLSGYTF
TGTGCCAGCAGTGAATTTACGTCCCTAAGCGGCTACACCTTC
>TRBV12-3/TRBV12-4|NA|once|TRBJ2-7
CASSLGEADEQYF
TGTGCCAGCAGTTTAGGGGAGGCGGACGAGCAATACTTC
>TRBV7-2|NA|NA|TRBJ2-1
CASSLYRGNEQFF
TGTGCCAGCAGCCTCTACCGCGGTAATGAGCAGTTCTTC
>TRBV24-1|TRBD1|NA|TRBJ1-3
CATSGQGRGNTIYF
TGTGCCACCAGCGGACAGGGGCGAGGAAACACCATATATTTT
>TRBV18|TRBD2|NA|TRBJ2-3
CASSPPGRSTDTQYF
TGTGCCAGCTCACCACCCGGGAGGAGCACAGATACGCAGTATTTT
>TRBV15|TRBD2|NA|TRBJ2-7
CATSRALAAPSYEQYF
TGTGCCACCAGCAGAGCACTAGCGGCCCCCTCCTACGAGCAGTACTTC
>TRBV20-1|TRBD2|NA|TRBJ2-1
CSASGTSKNEQFF
TGCAGTGCGAGTGGGACTAGCAAGAATGAGCAGTTCTTC
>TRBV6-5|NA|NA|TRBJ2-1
CASSYRDISYNEQFF
TGTGCCAGCAGTTACAGGGACATCTCATACAATGAGCAGTTCTTC
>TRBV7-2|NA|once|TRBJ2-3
CASSAGPDTQYF
TGTGCCAGCAGCGCGGGGCCAGATACGCAGTATTTT
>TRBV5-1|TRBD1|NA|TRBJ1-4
CASSLNRGEKLFF
TGCGCCAGCAGCTTAAACAGGGGTGAAAAACTGTTTTTT
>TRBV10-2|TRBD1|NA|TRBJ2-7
CASGGTVTYEQYF
TGCGCCAGCGGTGGGACAGTAACCTACGAGCAGTACTTC
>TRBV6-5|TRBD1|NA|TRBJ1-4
CASSSRQGVEKLFF
TGTGCCAGCAGTTCACGACAGGGAGTTGAAAAACTGTTTTTT
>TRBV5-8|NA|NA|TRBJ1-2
CASSLGRGNYGYTF
TGTGCCAGCAGCTTGGGAAGGGGGAACTATGGCTACACCTTC
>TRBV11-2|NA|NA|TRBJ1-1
CASSLERYTEAFF
TGTGCCAGCAGCTTAGAGCGGTACACTGAAGCTTTCTTT
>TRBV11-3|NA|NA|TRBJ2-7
CASSLETNYEQYF
TGTGCCAGCAGCTTGGAGACTAACTACGAGCAGTACTTC
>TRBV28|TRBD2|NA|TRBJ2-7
CASSPGGPYEQYF
TGTGCCAGCAGCCCGGGGGGGCCTTACGAGCAGTACTTC
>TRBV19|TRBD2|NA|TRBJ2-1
CASSILAGGVNEQFF
TGTGCCAGTAGTATACTAGCGGGAGGGGTAAATGAGCAGTTCTTC
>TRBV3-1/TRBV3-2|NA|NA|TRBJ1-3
CASSQVRGAPFSGNTIYF
TGTGCCAGCAGCCAAGTTCGGGGGGCGCCTTTCTCTGGAAACACCATATATTTT
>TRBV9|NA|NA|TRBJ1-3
CASSVGSSGNTIYF
TGTGCCAGCAGCGTGGGGAGCTCTGGAAACACCATATATTTT
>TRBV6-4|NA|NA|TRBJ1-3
CASSDSGQGVSGNTIYF
TGTGCCAGCAGTGACTCGGGGCAGGGTGTCTCTGGAAACACCATATATTTT
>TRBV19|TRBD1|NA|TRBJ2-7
CASSKPGQGNYEQYF
TGTGCCAGTAGTAAACCGGGACAGGGGAACTACGAGCAGTACTTC
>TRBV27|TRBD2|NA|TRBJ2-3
CASSQTSGGLGTQYF
TGTGCCAGCAGTCAAACTAGCGGGGGTTTGGGTACGCAGTATTTT
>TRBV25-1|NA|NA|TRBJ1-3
CASSVPGLTGNTIYF
TGTGCCAGCAGCGTGCCGGGACTTACTGGAAACACCATATATTTT
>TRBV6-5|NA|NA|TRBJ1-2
CASSHPTGGHGYTF
TGTGCCAGCAGTCACCCGACGGGGGGCCATGGCTACACCTTC
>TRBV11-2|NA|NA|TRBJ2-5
CASSLQGTQYF
TGTGCCAGCAGCCTCCAGGGGACCCAGTACTTC
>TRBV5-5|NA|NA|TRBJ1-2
CASSTDSLYGYTF
TGTGCCAGCAGCACCGACAGCCTCTATGGCTACACCTTC
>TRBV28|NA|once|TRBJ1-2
CASSRGRNYGYTF
TGTGCCAGCAGTCGAGGTAGGAACTATGGCTACACCTTC
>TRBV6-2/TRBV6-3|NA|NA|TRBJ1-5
CASSSPRATFDRQPQHF
TGTGCCAGCAGTTCTCCGCGGGCCACATTCGACCGGCAGCCCCAGCATTTT
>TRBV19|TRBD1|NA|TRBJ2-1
CASKGTGTFF
TGTGCCAGTAAGGGGACAGGCACGTTCTTC